These 20 T cell receptor beta chains originate from one sample sequenced in a study of shared clonotypes between healthy human individuals. The protocol was immunoSEQ multiplex PCR, while the TCRdb copy is restricted to in-frame clones and leaves out a portion. Of about 2.2 million clones in the sample, around 93% were seen once. In the naive CD8 group, cells lacked CD45RO and were positively selected for CCR7, so terminally differentiated effector memory CD45RA+ cells were left out. What was sequenced was naive CD8+ T cells from PBMCs. The receptor set was obtained from a man aged 18 to 30 in good health. Some clones in this sample may be carry-over from other donors' samples.

The chain couples TRBV19 to TRBJ1-4; D call uncertain. The CDR3 is made up of 12 amino acids. Germline V gene lookup returns CDR1 LNHDA and CDR2 SQIVND (reference sequence). V shed 4 bases and J shed 8 bases, with 8 bases lying between them. CDR3 amino acids: CASSKHREKLFF. The CDR3 nucleotides are TGTGCCAGTAGTAAACACCGAGAAAAACTGTTTTTT.

A word on this clone: The same CDR3 is also encoded by other DNA sequences in this sample. The chain employs TRBV25-1 and TRBJ2-7; 7 bases line up with TRBD1. The CDR3 spans 14 residues. Trimming cost V 2 bases and J 2 bases; bases outside gene matches: 3. Per the germline V gene, CDR1 is MGHDK and CDR2 is SYGVNS. This chain's CDR3 is CASSELGTAYEQYF. DNA of the CDR3: TGTGCCAGCAGTGAACTCGGGACAGCCTACGAGCAGTACTTC.

The genes are TRBV28 and TRBJ2-5; TRBD1 aligns across 9 bases. CDR1 is MDHEN, CDR2 SYDVKM, per germline. The CDR3 contains 17 residues. V was pared by 5 bases and J by 2 bases, with 12 bases of the junction left unmatched. CDR3 amino acids: CASSARGQGLWQETQYF. The CDR3 nucleotides are TGTGCCAGCAGTGCTCGGGGACAGGGTTTGTGGCAAGAGACCCAGTACTTC. The complete variable domain, with remaining parts taken from reference TRBV28 and TRBJ2-5, reads DVKVTQSSRYLVKRTGEKVFLECVQDMDHENMFWYRQDPGLGLRLIYFSYDVKMKEKGDIPEGYSVSREKKERFSLILESASTNQTSMYLCASSARGQGLWQETQYFGPGTRLLVL.

The genes are TRBV10-3 and TRBJ2-5; 10 bases align to TRBD2. Germline V gene data show CDR1 as ENHRY and CDR2 as SYGVKD. V shed 10 bases and J 5 bases; nucleotides not matched to a gene: 7. CDR3 length: 13 residues. Here the CDR3 DNA reads TGTGCCACCCTAGCGGGAGTGGGGGAGACCCAGTACTTC. Amino acids: CATLAGVGETQYF.

This chain links TRBV9 with TRBJ1-3; D not resolved. Germline CDR1 is SGDLS and CDR2 is YYNGEE. The length of the CDR3 is 15 residues. Trimming removed 8 bases from V and 3 bases from J, with 18 bases in between. DNA of the CDR3: TGTGCCAGGGTTCGACGCGATATAGTTGGAAACACCATATATTTT. Amino acids: CARVRRDIVGNTIYF.

The chain couples TRBV5-1 to TRBJ2-7; weak D call: TRBD2 (5 bases). The CDR3 spans 14 residues. Germline values: CDR1 SGHRS, CDR2 YFSETQ. V was trimmed by 4 bases and J by 4 bases, leaving 15 bases between them. CDR3 in amino acids: CASSNGLGFYEQYF. Written as DNA, the CDR3 is TGCGCCAGCAGCAACGGACTTGGCTTTTACGAGCAGTACTTC.

This chain uses TRBV7-8 with TRBJ2-3; 7 nucleotides align to TRBD2. The trim removed 1 base at V and 1 base at J, leaving 14 bases unmatched. Germline V gene sequence: CDR1 SGHVS, CDR2 FQNEAQ. This CDR3 is 19 amino acids long. CDR3 sequence (DNA): TGTGCCAGCAGCTTAGGCGGAGCGGGATCACTGCTGGGCACAGATACGCAGTATTTT. Translating it yields CASSLGGAGSLLGTDTQYF.

The rearrangement links TRBV27 to TRBJ1-2, with no clear D. The CDR3 has 15 amino acids. Per germline, CDR1 MNHEY and CDR2 SMNVEV (reference sequence). The ends were cut back, 3 bases at V and 1 base at J, with 12 bases in the middle. CDR3 amino acids: CASSFAPAYNYGYTF. CDR3 nucleotides: TGTGCCAGCAGTTTTGCGCCCGCGTATAACTATGGCTACACCTTC.

This clone was recorded only once. The rearrangement links TRBV9 to TRBJ2-1; TRBD2 matches at 9 bases. The CDR3 runs 16 residues. The V gene's germline CDR1 is SGDLS and CDR2 YYNGEE. The V gene end was trimmed by 4 bases and the J gene end by 0 bases; junction bases not matched to a gene: 5. CDR3 bases: TGTGCCAGCAGCCATAGCGGGAGAGACTCCTACAATGAGCAGTTCTTC. Amino acids: CASSHSGRDSYNEQFF.

The genes are TRBV7-9 and TRBJ2-1, with D perhaps being TRBD1 or TRBD2 (5 bases each). The CDR3 has 18 residues. Deletions cut 1 base from V and 5 bases from J, with 21 bases between. Germline values: CDR1 SEHNR, CDR2 FQNEAQ (reference sequence). CDR3 DNA sequence: TGTGCCAGCAGCTTAGACCCCGCGAGGGGCCCTCGGGACAATGAGCAGTTCTTC. Residues: CASSLDPARGPRDNEQFF. The full variable domain, in which reference TRBV7-9 and TRBJ2-1 provide the parts outside the CDR3, is DTGVSQNPRHKITKRGQNVTFRCDPISEHNRLYWYRQTLGQGPEFLTYFQNEAQLEKSRLLSDRFSAERPKGSFSTLEIQRTEQGDSAMYLCASSLDPARGPRDNEQFFGPGTRLTVL.

V and J are TRBV9 and TRBJ2-3; D is undetermined. The CDR3 contains 13 residues. Germline CDR1 is SGDLS and CDR2 is YYNGEE. Trimming took off 7 bases at V and 6 bases at J, with 15 bases between the two ends. CDR3 coding DNA: TGTGCCAGCGGACCCTTCGACGATGATACGCAGTATTTT. Its translation: CASGPFDDDTQYF.

The V call is TRBV9, the J call TRBJ2-7; the match to TRBD1 covers 9 bases. The germline gives CDR1 SGDLS, CDR2 YYNGEE. The length of the CDR3 is 15 residues. The junction had 6 bases not matched to a gene; V was cut back by 0 bases and J by 5 bases. The CDR3 DNA sequence: TGTGCCAGCAGCGTAGACGGGACAGGGTACCACGAGCAGTACTTC. Translating gives CASSVDGTGYHEQYF.

The chain is built from TRBV5-1 and TRBJ1-1, with TRBD1 as a possible D gene (5 bases). Looked up from germline, CDR1 is SGHRS and CDR2 is YFSETQ. This CDR3 spans 18 amino acids. V was pared by 0 bases and J by 0 bases, with 18 bases between. CDR3 coding DNA: TGCGCCAGCAGCTTGGACAGACAGACCCCAGGGTTGAACACTGAAGCTTTCTTT. Residues: CASSLDRQTPGLNTEAFF.

The chain recombines TRBV10-3 with TRBJ2-2; 16 bases agree with TRBD2. V lost 0 bases and J lost 0; bases outside the gene matches: 1. The V gene's germline CDR1 is ENHRY and CDR2 SYGVKD. This CDR3 spans 19 amino acids. The CDR3 DNA reads as TGTGCCATCAGTGAGTCGGGACTAGCGGGAGGGCCGAACACCGGGGAGCTGTTTTTT. Translated: CAISESGLAGGPNTGELFF.

The rearrangement links TRBV7-2 to TRBJ1-1; no clear D. V was trimmed by 6 bases and J by 0 bases, leaving 11 bases between them. The CDR3 runs to 14 residues. Germline CDR1 SGHTA, CDR2 FQGNSA. CDR3 protein: CASRRRDLNTEAFF. As DNA, the CDR3 is TGTGCCAGCAGGAGAAGGGATCTGAACACTGAAGCTTTCTTT.

This rearrangement joins TRBV2 to TRBJ2-2, with D perhaps matching TRBD1 (7 bases). Germline lookup yields CDR1 SNHLY and CDR2 FYNNEI. Trimming pared 7 bases from V and 5 bases from J, leaving 14 bases between. The CDR3 length is 14 residues. The CDR3 sequence: CASNPGGLTGELFF. CDR3 bases: TGTGCCAGCAACCCAGGGGGGTTAACCGGGGAGCTGTTTTTT.

CDR3 DNA sequence: TGTGCCAGCAGCAAAACAGGGAAGGGTCGAAAAACTGAAGCTTTCTTT. Amino acid sequence: CASSKTGKGRKTEAFF. The V and J genes are TRBV7-9 and TRBJ1-1, with D perhaps matching TRBD1 (6 bases). CDR3 length equals 16 residues. Germline lookup yields CDR1 SEHNR and CDR2 FQNEAQ (reference sequence). V was cut by 5 bases and J by 5 bases, with 21 bases left in between.

This chain links TRBV28 with TRBJ1-2; perhaps TRBD1 as D (5 bases). Germline values: CDR1 MDHEN, CDR2 SYDVKM. The length of the CDR3 is 20 residues. Deletions cut 0 bases from V and 6 bases from J, with 29 bases between. The chain's CDR3 is CASSLWGTGTDHTALHGYTF. CDR3 in DNA: TGTGCCAGCAGTTTATGGGGGACCGGGACGGACCACACGGCGTTACATGGCTACACCTTC.

CDR3 DNA: TGTGCCAGTAGTTTGACAGATACGCAGTATTTT. This encodes CASSLTDTQYF. The chain uses TRBV19 and TRBJ2-3, with D hard to call. The CDR3 sequence is 11 residues long. V was cut by 5 bases and J by 3 bases, with 3 bases left in between. Germline assignment: CDR1 LNHDA and CDR2 SQIVND (reference sequence).

This chain uses TRBV5-1 with TRBJ2-7; D uncertain. V was trimmed by 1 base and J by 0 bases, leaving 5 bases between them. The CDR3 has 13 amino acids. The germline V gene has CDR1 SGHRS and CDR2 YFSETQ. The CDR3 coding sequence is TGCGCCAGCAGCTTGACCTTCTCCTACGAGCAGTACTTC. This encodes CASSLTFSYEQYF. Looking up the rest from reference TRBV5-1 and TRBJ2-7 gives the full variable domain: KAGVTQTPRYLIKTRGQQVTLSCSPISGHRSVSWYQQTPGQGLQFLFEYFSETQRNKGNFPGRFSGRQFSNSRSEMNVSTLELGDSALYLCASSLTFSYEQYFGPGTRLTVT.